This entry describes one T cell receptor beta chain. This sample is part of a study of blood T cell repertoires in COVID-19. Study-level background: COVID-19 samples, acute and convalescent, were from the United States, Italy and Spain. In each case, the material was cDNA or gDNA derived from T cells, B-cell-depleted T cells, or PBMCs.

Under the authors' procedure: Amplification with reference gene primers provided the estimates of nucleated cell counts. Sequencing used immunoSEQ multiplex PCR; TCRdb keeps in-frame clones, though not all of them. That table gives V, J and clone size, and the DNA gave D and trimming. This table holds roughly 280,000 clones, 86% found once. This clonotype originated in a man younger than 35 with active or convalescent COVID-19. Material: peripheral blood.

CDR3 protein: CASSPTSGGSYEQYF. In nucleotides, the CDR3 is TGCGCCAGCAGCCCCACTAGCGGGGGCTCCTACGAGCAGTACTTC. The chain carries TRBV4-3 and TRBJ2-7, with 11 bases matching TRBD2. J gave up 0 bases and V 4 bases, and 2 bases lay outside the gene matches. The CDR3 covers 15 residues. Germline loops: CDR1 LGHNA, CDR2 YSLEER.